Each of the 19 T cell receptor beta chains below was sequenced from the same sample in a study of blood T cell repertoires in COVID-19. TCRdb keeps only in-frame clones here, not all; method: immunoSEQ multiplex PCR. Of about 80,000 clones in the sample, 91% were seen once. The sequenced sample was peripheral blood. The source is a woman aged 45-60 years in a cohort sampled during active COVID-19.

This clone appeared once. The rearrangement uses TRBV9 and TRBJ2-3; 7 nucleotides align to TRBD2. The CDR3 covers 16 residues. The V gene end was trimmed by 3 bases and the J gene end by 7 bases; junction bases not matched to a gene: 14. Per germline, CDR1 SGDLS and CDR2 YYNGEE. The CDR3 coding sequence is TGTGCCAGCAGCGGGACTAGAGGTAGCCCGCCATATACGCAGTATTTT. This encodes CASSGTRGSPPYTQYF.

This clone was observed a few times. The chain combines TRBV6-4 with TRBJ2-1; D may be TRBD2 (6 bases). The CDR3 has 12 amino acids. V gave up 4 bases and J gave up 8 bases, with 9 bases separating them. CDR1 MRHNA and CDR2 SNTAGT come from the germline V gene. CDR3 nucleotide sequence: TGTGCCAGCAGTGGTACGGGGGATGAGCAGTTCTTC. It yields the protein CASSGTGDEQFF.

V usage is TRBV11-1 and J usage is TRBJ2-7; perhaps TRBD1 as D (6 bases). CDR1 SGHAT and CDR2 FQDESV come from the germline V gene (reference sequence). V was pared by 6 bases and J by 2 bases, with 17 bases between. This CDR3 is 15 amino acids long. CDR3 amino acids: CASSPHSGTPYEQYF. The CDR3 region has the DNA TGTGCCAGCAGTCCTCACTCGGGGACACCCTACGAGCAGTACTTC.

This sequence joins TRBV7-2 and TRBJ2-5, with 8 nucleotides matching TRBD2. The CDR3 is made up of 18 amino acids. V shed 3 bases, J shed 5 bases, and the junction held 17 bases outside the gene matches. Germline assignment: CDR1 SGHTA and CDR2 FQGNSA. CDR3 nucleotide sequence: TGTGCCAGCAGCTTCGGGGTCGGTAGCGGGGTACATCGGGAGACCCAGTACTTC. Translation gives CASSFGVGSGVHRETQYF.

The V and J genes are TRBV5-1 and TRBJ1-6; D not resolved. In germline, CDR1 is SGHRS, CDR2 YFSETQ. The germline V and J ends were trimmed by 2 bases and 6 bases, with 3 bases remaining between them. The CDR3 consists of 12 residues. CDR3 bases: TGCGCCAGCAGCTTCCTTAATTCACCCCTCCACTTT. Protein: CASSFLNSPLHF.

This clone was detected only a few times. The genes are TRBV11-2 and TRBJ1-6; maybe TRBD1 (6 bases). The V end lost 3 bases, the J end lost 7 bases, and 13 bases lay between the germline ends. The CDR3 is made up of 15 amino acids. Germline V gene data show CDR1 as SGHAT and CDR2 as FQNNGV. DNA for the CDR3: TGTGCCAGCAGCTTGACAGGACAGAGAAATTCACCCCTCCACTTT. Its translation: CASSLTGQRNSPLHF.

This clone was counted at least ten times. The chain carries TRBV4-1 and TRBJ1-5; D gene ambiguous. Germline V lookup: CDR1 MGHRA, CDR2 YSYEKL. V dropped 4 bases and J dropped 2 bases, with 12 bases sitting between them. CDR3 size: 15 residues. The DNA of the CDR3 is TGCGCCAGCAGCCTAGGGAGTGGAGGCAATCAGCCCCAGCATTTT. Its translation is CASSLGSGGNQPQHF.

J is TRBJ2-4 and V is TRBV6-6; 8 bases fit TRBD1. CDR3 length equals 15 residues. The germline V gene encodes CDR1 MNHNY and CDR2 SVGAGI (reference sequence). V was pared by 4 bases and J by 3 bases, with 5 bases of the junction left unmatched. CDR3 in amino acids: CASSSTDRGKNIQYF. CDR3 nucleotide sequence: TGTGCCAGCAGTTCCACCGACAGGGGCAAAAACATTCAGTACTTC.

The chain's CDR3 is CASSSNRGNSPLHF. DNA of the CDR3: TGTGCCAGCAGTAGCAACAGGGGGAATTCACCCCTCCACTTT. The chain carries TRBV6-5 and TRBJ1-6; 8 bases are a match to TRBD1. With 5 bases clipped from V and 7 bases from J, the junction kept 4 bases outside the gene matches. The CDR3 has 14 residues. Germline V lookup: CDR1 MNHEY, CDR2 SVGAGI.

The chain couples TRBV2 to TRBJ1-4; possible D gene TRBD1, 5 bases. The CDR3 contains 15 residues. V lost 4 bases to trimming and J lost 0 bases, with 9 bases between them. Looked up from germline, CDR1 is SNHLY and CDR2 is FYNNEI. This chain's CDR3 is CASSADTSTNEKLFF. The CDR3 bases are TGTGCCAGCAGTGCGGACACCTCAACTAATGAAAAACTGTTTTTT.

In regard to this clone: This specimen includes other DNA sequences encoding the same CDR3. The chain is built from TRBV6-4 and TRBJ1-2; D perhaps matches TRBD1 (5 bases). CDR3 length: 14 residues. CDR1 is MRHNA, CDR2 SNTAGT, per germline. Trimming took off 0 bases at V and 8 bases at J, with 13 bases between the two ends. CDR3 nucleotides: TGTGCCAGCAGTGACTCCGCGGGGGTAGGCGGCTACACCTTC. Translation gives CASSDSAGVGGYTF.

This clone appeared once. An end of the junction differs from the germline gene, which may be a read error. The chain carries TRBV7-7 and TRBJ2-2; 9 bases are shared with TRBD2. CDR3 length: 17 residues. CDR1 is SSHAT and CDR2 is FNYEAQ in the germline V gene (reference sequence). DNA for the CDR3: TGTGCTAGCAGCTCCCACGACGGTAGCGGGGGCACCGGGGAGCTGTTTTTT. Translated: CASSSHDGSGGTGELFF.

This clone was observed a few times. V gene TRBV30 combines with J gene TRBJ1-2; possibly TRBD1 for D (6 bases). Trimming shortened V by 5 bases and J by 0 bases, and 16 bases separated the two germline ends. The CDR3 consists of 15 residues. CDR1 GTSNPN and CDR2 SVGIG come from the germline V gene (reference sequence). The CDR3 sequence is CAWSSQGNSNYGYTF. CDR3 nucleotide sequence: TGTGCCTGGTCTTCACAGGGCAACTCTAACTATGGCTACACCTTC.

J is TRBJ2-7 and V is TRBV28; tentative D call: TRBD2 (5 bases). Trimming took 7 bases from V and 3 from J, leaving 16 bases between them. Per the germline V gene, CDR1 is MDHEN and CDR2 is SYDVKM. The CDR3 runs to 14 residues. The CDR3 sequence: CASTLSGMGYEQYF. The CDR3 DNA follows: TGTGCCAGCACCCTTTCCGGGATGGGCTACGAGCAGTACTTC.

The chain has TRBV5-1 and TRBJ2-2; 12 nucleotides align to TRBD1. V gave up 4 bases and J gave up 3 bases; unmatched junction bases: 19. The length of the CDR3 is 21 residues. CDR1 and CDR2 (germline): SGHRS, YFSETQ. The chain's CDR3 is CASSRRETYRDRGLYTGELFF. As DNA, the CDR3 is TGCGCCAGCAGCCGAAGAGAAACATACCGGGACAGGGGGCTGTACACCGGGGAGCTGTTTTTT.

The chain joins TRBV6-1 to TRBJ2-1, with 7 bases matching TRBD2. Germline V gene sequence: CDR1 MNHNS, CDR2 SASEGT. V shed 3 bases, J shed 12 bases, and the junction held 2 bases outside the gene matches. CDR3 length: 11 residues. This CDR3 is CASSEGRGQFF. CDR3 nucleotide sequence: TGTGCCAGCAGTGAGGGGAGGGGGCAGTTCTTC.

This clone has a handful of counts. V is TRBV9 and J is TRBJ2-2; possible D gene TRBD1, 6 bases. Germline V CDR1 and CDR2: SGDLS, YYNGEE. Trimming shortened V by 4 bases and J by 6 bases, and 13 bases separated the two germline ends. The CDR3 totals 14 residues. CDR3 in DNA: TGTGCCAGCAGCAGACAGGAAGGGGCCGGGGAGCTGTTTTTT. The encoded protein is CASSRQEGAGELFF.

This chain links TRBV7-2 with TRBJ1-1, with D hard to call. V dropped 5 bases and J dropped 0 bases, with 4 bases sitting between them. The germline V gene encodes CDR1 SGHTA and CDR2 FQGNSA. The CDR3 runs 12 residues. In DNA, the CDR3 is TGTGCCAGCAGCCTAATGAACACTGAAGCTTTCTTT. It is translated as CASSLMNTEAFF.

V gene TRBV30 combines with J gene TRBJ1-5; possibly TRBD1 for D (6 bases). Trimming left V 1 base short and J 9 bases short, with 16 bases between. The CDR3 covers 14 residues. Germline loops: CDR1 GTSNPN, CDR2 SVGIG (reference sequence). The CDR3 DNA reads as TGTGCCTGGAGTGGAGCTGGGGGCTCGGTGCCCCAGCATTTT. This sequence encodes CAWSGAGGSVPQHF. The entire variable domain, with the rest obtained from reference TRBV30 and TRBJ1-5, is as follows: SQTIHQWPATLVQPVGSPLSLECTVEGTSNPNLYWYRQAAGRGLQLLFYSVGIGQISSEVPQNLSASRPQDRQFILSSKKLLLSDSGFYLCAWSGAGGSVPQHFGDGTRLSIL.